One T cell receptor (beta chain) is described in this entry. The target antigen is unknown. CDR3 size: 13 residues. The V end lost 5 bases, the J end lost 7 bases, and 12 bases lay between the germline ends. The data were taken from a study of T cell repertoires in cytomegalovirus infection. Study-level background: Indicated by public TCR beta signatures were CMV infection and matching HLA type.

TCRdb re-derived calls from the reads in MiXCR, one entry per CDR3 protein. Of about 900,000 distinct CDR3 sequences in the sample, roughly 31% were seen once. This sample comprised cultured CD8+ T cells from PBMCs, obtained from culture after CMV antigen stimulation. V is TRBV12-3 or TRBV12-4 and J is TRBJ1-5; D gene unclear. This receptor was identified in a human donor in good health (CMV status not recorded). Some clones in this sample may be carry-over from other donors' samples. CDR3 amino acids: CASSPLSGQPQHF. CDR3 bases: TGTGCCAGCAGTCCCCTAAGCGGGCAGCCCCAGCATTTT.